This TCR beta chain is drawn from a study of shared clonotypes between healthy human individuals. The assay used deep level. Libraries were prepared by immunoSEQ multiplex PCR; TCRdb keeps only in-frame clonotypes and omits some of them. Among approximately 2.5 million clones listed, over 85% were seen once. Germline loops: CDR1 GTSNPN, CDR2 SVGIG (reference sequence). The CDR3 has 13 residues. Trimming removed 0 bases at V and 7 bases at J, with 10 bases between. A note on this clone: Other nucleotide sequences from this sample produce the same CDR3.

Sequencing was performed on naive CD4+ T cells from PBMCs. Subset noted: CD45RA+ positively selected. This receptor was taken from a man in his late teens or twenties in good health. Some clones in this sample may be carry-over from other donors' samples. This chain uses TRBV30 with TRBJ1-5; D is unclear. The CDR3 is CAWSVRDGQPQHF. The CDR3 DNA reads as TGTGCCTGGAGTGTCCGGGATGGCCAGCCCCAGCATTTT.